This T cell receptor (beta chain) was retrieved from a study of cytomegalovirus exposure and HLA in healthy donors. Vbeta (60) and Jbeta (13) primers were used in the PCR. Profiling relied on immunoSEQ multiplex PCR, and the TCRdb table lists in-frame clones only, not all of them. The table gives about 96,000 clones; the top ten clones make up around 3.4% of it. Study-wide results and limits: Based on reports, TCR beta sequences accurately predicted HLA-A and HLA-B alleles for most subjects. Previous analysis showed most TCR beta V segments were productive about 87% or about 30% of the time. Among the sequence variants, a highly shared cluster was likely an artifact of sequencing.

In regard to this clone: Its antigen remains unidentified. This CDR3 is also generated by other DNA sequences in the sample.

Trimming shortened V by 3 bases and J by 2 bases, and 14 bases separated the two germline ends. Germline V gene data show CDR1 as MNHEY and CDR2 as SMNVEV (reference sequence). This CDR3 has 15 amino acids. The sequence was collected from a woman aged 30 to 39 in good health and CMV-seronegative. Material for sequencing was PBMCs. The V gene is TRBV27, the J gene TRBJ2-7, with D possibly TRBD1 on 6 matching bases. The CDR3: CASSFPGTPTYEQYF. The CDR3 region has the DNA TGTGCCAGCAGTTTCCCCGGGACACCTACCTACGAGCAGTACTTC.